The following is a TCR beta chain sequence with its context. What it binds is not known. This specimen belongs to a study of cytomegalovirus exposure and HLA in healthy donors. Findings and caveats of the study: A few chains linked to CMV were shown in vitro to be specific for CMV antigens. Earlier results showed most TCR beta V segments being productive about 87% or about 30% of the time. Rare TCR sequences predominated, though certain public TCRs were found in many donors.

A multiplex PCR was run with 60 Vbeta primers and 13 Jbeta primers. The data were produced by immunoSEQ multiplex PCR, yet TCRdb's version contains in-frame clones alone and is incomplete. The table records approximately 170,000 clones, approximately 81% of them present only once. This TCR was recovered from a boy aged 2 to 9 in good health and CMV-seronegative. Sequenced material: PBMCs.

This chain's CDR3 is CASSVRGRDTEAFF. For the CDR3, the DNA is TGTGCCAGCAGTGTGAGGGGGCGAGACACTGAAGCTTTCTTT. This chain uses TRBV6-1 with TRBJ1-1; 7 bases are a match to TRBD1. V trimming: 4 bases; J trimming: 3 bases; junction bases outside the gene matches: 5. The CDR3 is 14 amino acids. Germline-derived CDR1 and CDR2 are MNHNS and SASEGT.